This passage covers 10 T cell receptor beta chains from one sample sequenced in a study of cytomegalovirus exposure and HLA in healthy donors. The PCR used 60 Vbeta and 13 Jbeta primers. Generated by immunoSEQ multiplex PCR, the TCRdb table keeps only in-frame clones and is missing some. The sample includes about 160,000 clones, around 84% of them seen just once. Material: PBMCs. The origin of the receptors is a man over 45 in good health and CMV-seropositive.

V and J are TRBV6-6 and TRBJ2-1, with D maybe TRBD1 (5 bases). Trimming pared 9 bases from V and 9 bases from J, leaving 12 bases between. This CDR3 is built from 11 residues. Germline V gene sequence: CDR1 MNHNY, CDR2 SVGAGI (reference sequence). The CDR3 sequence is CASVGHLEQFF. In DNA form, the CDR3 reads TGTGCCAGTGTAGGACACCTTGAGCAGTTCTTC.

V and J are TRBV6-5 and TRBJ2-3; a weak D match, TRBD1 (5 bases). Trimming left V 6 bases short and J 6 bases short, with 16 bases between. The CDR3 contains 14 residues. CDR1 and CDR2 from the germline V gene are MNHEY and SVGAGI. The CDR3 region is CASSLSTTVDTQYF. Here the CDR3 DNA reads TGTGCCAGCAGCCTATCTACGACAGTCGATACGCAGTATTTT.

This clone has only a few counts. The CDR3 spells CASSSKTGTGWEKLFF. The CDR3 DNA is TGTGCCAGCAGCAGTAAGACCGGGACAGGGTGGGAAAAACTGTTTTTT. This chain links TRBV6-6 with TRBJ1-4; 9 bases are shared with TRBD1. V was pared by 6 bases and J by 8 bases, with 13 bases of the junction left unmatched. Germline CDR1 and CDR2: MNHNY and SVGAGI (reference sequence). There are 16 residues in the CDR3.

J is TRBJ1-2 and V is TRBV6-5, with D possibly matching TRBD1 (6 bases). Germline values: CDR1 MNHEY, CDR2 SVGAGI. Between the trimmed V and J ends, which lost 5 bases and 3 bases, there was a span of 16 bases. CDR3 size: 15 residues. Written as DNA, the CDR3 is TGTGCCAGCAGTCCACAGGGTGGGGGACACTATGGCTACACCTTC. It is translated as CASSPQGGGHYGYTF.

J is TRBJ1-1 and V is TRBV5-5, with TRBD1 matching 9 bases. Losses at the gene ends were 2 bases for V and 0 bases for J; bases not matched to a gene: 8. The CDR3 spans 17 residues. Germline CDR1 reads SGHKS; CDR2 reads YYEKEE (reference sequence). The CDR3 DNA reads as TGTGCCAGCAGCTTCCCTACAGGGACAGGGATGAACACTGAAGCTTTCTTT. Translating gives CASSFPTGTGMNTEAFF.

This chain connects TRBV2 to TRBJ2-1; 8 bases line up with TRBD1. CDR3 length: 11 residues. J lost 10 bases, V lost 10 bases, and 6 bases had no gene match. Germline loops: CDR1 SNHLY, CDR2 FYNNEI. The CDR3 sequence is CATDREVEQFF. The CDR3 DNA reads as TGTGCCACGGACAGGGAGGTCGAGCAGTTCTTC.

V is TRBV10-3 and J is TRBJ2-7, with TRBD2 matching over 11 bases. J gave up 0 bases and V 2 bases, and 6 bases lay outside the gene matches. The CDR3 sequence is 17 residues long. CDR1 is ENHRY, CDR2 SYGVKD, per germline. The CDR3 sequence is CAISESPGTSGSYEQYF. In DNA, the CDR3 is TGTGCCATCAGTGAGAGCCCCGGGACTAGCGGCTCCTACGAGCAGTACTTC.

The V and J genes are TRBV9 and TRBJ2-2, with 11 bases that match TRBD2. Germline loops: CDR1 SGDLS, CDR2 YYNGEE. The CDR3 has 17 amino acids. V was pared by 0 bases and J by 3 bases, with 4 bases of the junction left unmatched. CDR3 sequence: CASSVVSGRADTGELFF. The DNA of the CDR3 is TGTGCCAGCAGCGTAGTTAGCGGGAGGGCCGACACCGGGGAGCTGTTTTTT.

The CDR3 reads CASRQTNEKLFF. CDR3 coding DNA: TGTGCCAGTCGACAGACTAATGAAAAACTGTTTTTT. The gene calls are TRBV19 and TRBJ1-4; weak D call: TRBD1 (5 bases). The V and J ends lost 8 bases and 2 bases respectively, with 6 bases between them. CDR1 LNHDA and CDR2 SQIVND come from the germline V gene (reference sequence). This CDR3 is built from 12 residues.

The chain combines TRBV11-2 with TRBJ2-7, with 8 positions matching TRBD1. Trimming removed 5 bases from V and 1 base from J; junction bases left unmatched: 4. There are 14 residues in the CDR3. Looked up from germline, CDR1 is SGHAT and CDR2 is FQNNGV. CDR3 sequence reads: CASSVDRGSYEQYF. CDR3 bases: TGTGCCAGCAGCGTCGACAGGGGTTCCTACGAGCAGTACTTC.